Presented here are 23 T cell receptor beta chains from one specimen sequenced in a study of T cells in Graves' hyperthyroidism and ophthalmopathy. The source material, RNA transcripts, was used to amplify TCR beta CDR3 regions. The primer set for the first-round RT-PCR of the TCR CDR3 was HTBI. MiXCR was run by TCRdb on the multiplex PCR reads, yielding one entry per CDR3 protein. The sample contains some 180,000 distinct CDR3 sequences, about a sixth of which appear only once. Sequences were obtained from blood. The receptors come from a woman in her forties or fifties with Graves' hyperthyroidism.

V gene TRBV24-1 combines with J gene TRBJ1-5, with 7 positions matching TRBD1. V trimming: 4 bases; J trimming: 1 base; junction bases outside the gene matches: 6. CDR1 KGHDR and CDR2 SFDVKD come from the germline V gene. The CDR3 has 16 residues. The CDR3 protein is CATSDPGTESNQPQHF. The CDR3, as DNA: TGTGCCACCAGTGACCCCGGGACAGAGAGCAATCAGCCCCAGCATTTT.

This clonotype showed up many times. CDR3 sequence (DNA): TGTGCCAGCAGACCGACTAGCGGGGGCCTAGAGCAGTTCTTC. This gives the protein CASRPTSGGLEQFF. This chain joins TRBV6-2 or TRBV6-3 and TRBJ2-1; 12 bases agree with TRBD2. The V segment lost 6 bases and the J segment 10 bases; nucleotides outside the gene matches: 7. This CDR3 has 14 residues. CDR1 is MNHEY and CDR2 is SVGEGT in the germline V gene.

This clonotype has ten or more counts. The rearrangement uses TRBV27 and TRBJ1-2; 11 nucleotides match TRBD1. Germline-derived CDR1 and CDR2 are MNHEY and SMNVEV (reference sequence). Trimming at V came to 4 bases and at J to 4 bases, leaving 11 bases not matched to a gene. The CDR3 has 17 residues. CDR3: CASSSRTGGGYLYGYTF. The CDR3 nucleotides read TGTGCCAGCAGTTCTCGGACAGGGGGCGGGTATCTCTATGGCTACACCTTC.

This clonotype was detected many times. The V and J genes are TRBV19 and TRBJ1-2; 8 bases map to TRBD1. There are 14 residues in the CDR3. Germline values: CDR1 LNHDA, CDR2 SQIVND (reference sequence). Trimming cost V 7 bases and J 8 bases; bases outside gene matches: 12. The CDR3 sequence: CASKSQDRVFGYTF. The CDR3 nucleotides read TGTGCCAGTAAATCCCAGGACAGGGTTTTCGGCTACACCTTC.

The chain links TRBV3-1 to TRBJ2-7; D possibly matches TRBD1 or TRBD2 (5 bases each). Looked up from germline, CDR1 is LGHDT and CDR2 is YNNKEL (reference sequence). V gave up 8 bases and J gave up 3 bases, with 20 bases separating them. The CDR3 totals 15 residues. Here the CDR3 DNA reads TGTGCCAGCTCGCTGATGTATGGGGGTTTCTACGAGCAGTACTTC. Translating gives CASSLMYGGFYEQYF.

This clonotype was recorded a few times. The J gene is TRBJ2-3, the V gene TRBV7-9; the match to TRBD1 covers 7 bases. The CDR3 runs to 16 residues. V gave up 5 bases and J gave up 1 base; unmatched junction bases: 9. Germline lookup yields CDR1 SEHNR and CDR2 FQNEAQ (reference sequence). The CDR3: CASSRSGTDRTDTQYF. CDR3 nucleotide sequence: TGTGCCAGCAGCCGTTCCGGGACAGACCGCACAGATACGCAGTATTTT. The full variable domain, its missing parts supplied by reference TRBV7-9 and TRBJ2-3, is DTGVSQNPRHKITKRGQNVTFRCDPISEHNRLYWYRQTLGQGPEFLTYFQNEAQLEKSRLLSDRFSAERPKGSFSTLEIQRTEQGDSAMYLCASSRSGTDRTDTQYFGPGTRLTVL.

This clonotype has a count of ten or more. This chain uses TRBV7-2 with TRBJ1-1; a possible D gene is TRBD1 (6 bases). CDR1 is SGHTA, CDR2 FQGNSA, per germline. V was pared by 3 bases and J by 11 bases, with 16 bases between. The CDR3 is 13 residues long. Here the CDR3 DNA reads TGTGCCAGCAGCTTCCTAAGGGGGAGGGAGGCTTTCTTT. Its protein is CASSFLRGREAFF.

Ten or more counts support this clonotype. The chain links TRBV20-1 to TRBJ2-7; D gene unclear. V lost 0 bases to trimming and J lost 6 bases, with 9 bases between them. The CDR3 contains 12 residues. CDR1 is DFQATT and CDR2 is SNEGSKA in the germline V gene (reference sequence). The DNA of the CDR3 is TGCAGTGCTAGAGATGTCGCGTCCGAGCAGTACTTC. Its translation: CSARDVASEQYF.

This clonotype was counted ten times or more. V gene TRBV24-1 combines with J gene TRBJ2-1, with 12 bases identical to TRBD1. The V segment lost 4 bases and the J segment 5 bases; nucleotides outside the gene matches: 5. The CDR3 runs to 16 residues. CDR1 is KGHDR, CDR2 SFDVKD, per germline. Here the CDR3 reads CATSDPGTGGHNEQFF. CDR3 nucleotide sequence: TGTGCCACCAGTGACCCCGGGACAGGGGGCCACAATGAGCAGTTCTTC.

The table lists this clonotype with many counts. The rearrangement uses TRBV7-9 and TRBJ2-3; D uncertain. The CDR3 is made up of 11 amino acids. V was trimmed by 5 bases and J by 5 bases, leaving 5 bases between them. CDR1 and CDR2 from the germline V gene are SEHNR and FQNEAQ (reference sequence). CDR3 in DNA: TGTGCCAGCAGCCGATTAGATACGCAGTATTTT. Translation gives CASSRLDTQYF.

This clonotype was seen a few times. This chain links TRBV11-2 with TRBJ1-6; weak D call: TRBD1 (5 bases). V gave up 1 base and J gave up 8 bases, with 15 bases separating them. Germline loops: CDR1 SGHAT, CDR2 FQNNGV. The CDR3 loop spans 16 amino acids. In nucleotides, the CDR3 is TGTGCCAGCAGCTTAGGATTGGGCAGGGCTTATTCACCCCTCCACTTT. It encodes CASSLGLGRAYSPLHF.

This clonotype has only a few counts. With a much larger clone just one base away, this may be a read error. The J gene is TRBJ2-7, the V gene TRBV28, with TRBD1 matching over 8 bases. J gave up 3 bases and V 2 bases, and 3 bases lay outside the gene matches. The CDR3 has 14 amino acids. From germline, CDR1 is MDHEN and CDR2 SYDVKM. The CDR3 nucleotides are TGTGCCAGCAGTTTAATAGGACAGGGCTACGAGCAGTACTTC. This sequence encodes CASSLIGQGYEQYF.

This clonotype was picked up many times. The CDR3 sequence: CSSGLAGAMDTQYF. The CDR3 coding sequence is TGCAGCTCCGGTCTAGCGGGGGCCATGGATACGCAGTATTTT. The V call is TRBV20-1, the J call TRBJ2-3; 10 nucleotides match TRBD2. Germline values: CDR1 DFQATT, CDR2 SNEGSKA (reference sequence). This CDR3 contains 14 residues.

This clonotype was picked up many times. The chain couples TRBV28 to TRBJ1-2; TRBD1 matches 8 bases. Losses at the gene ends were 3 bases for V and 7 bases for J; bases not matched to a gene: 7. The CDR3 has 14 residues. Germline V CDR1 and CDR2: MDHEN, SYDVKM. The CDR3 is CASSFTGGAAGYTF. The CDR3 DNA reads as TGTGCCAGCAGTTTTACAGGGGGGGCCGCTGGCTACACCTTC.

There are many counts of this clonotype. The rearrangement links TRBV24-1 to TRBJ1-3, with D uncertain. CDR3 length equals 13 residues. Germline lookup yields CDR1 KGHDR and CDR2 SFDVKD. With 9 bases removed from V and 3 bases from J, the gap between germline ends came to 11 bases. The CDR3 here is CATGPNRGNTIYF. CDR3 coding DNA: TGTGCCACCGGACCAAATCGTGGAAACACCATATATTTT.

This clonotype was picked up many times. The chain has TRBV12-5 and TRBJ2-3; 7 nucleotides line up with TRBD1. CDR3 size: 15 residues. Germline-derived CDR1 and CDR2 are LGHNT and FRNRAP. V lost 5 bases, J lost 0 bases, and 5 bases stayed unmatched. CDR3 loop: CASGTGDSSTDTQYF. The CDR3 coding sequence is TGTGCTAGTGGTACCGGGGACAGCAGCACAGATACGCAGTATTTT.

Turning to this clonotype: A read error may be the cause here, since a much bigger clone is one base away. The chain couples TRBV6-5 to TRBJ2-7; 7 bases line up with TRBD1. Germline loops: CDR1 MNHEY, CDR2 SVGAGI. This CDR3 contains 15 residues. CDR3 residues: CASSYHKDRSYEKYF. Written as DNA, the CDR3 is TGTGCCAGCAGTTACCATAAGGACAGGAGCTACGAGAAGTACTTC.

This clonotype was counted ten times or more. This chain connects TRBV27 to TRBJ2-7; TRBD1 agrees at 7 bases. The CDR3 consists of 12 residues. Trimming cost V 8 bases and J 3 bases; bases outside gene matches: 4. Germline V lookup: CDR1 MNHEY, CDR2 SMNVEV (reference sequence). This chain's CDR3 is CASGDSYYEQYF. In DNA form, the CDR3 reads TGTGCCAGCGGGGACAGCTACTACGAGCAGTACTTC.

V usage is TRBV7-9 and J usage is TRBJ2-2, with TRBD2 identical over 9 bases. There are 19 residues in the CDR3. Germline assignment: CDR1 SEHNR and CDR2 FQNEAQ (reference sequence). The V and J ends lost 2 bases and 0 bases, in that order; junction bases with no gene match: 10. CDR3: CASSLIGLAGTTNTGELFF. CDR3 coding DNA: TGTGCCAGCAGCTTAATCGGTCTAGCGGGGACTACGAACACCGGGGAGCTGTTTTTT.

The gene calls are TRBV5-1 and TRBJ2-1, with D perhaps matching TRBD1 (5 bases). Trimming left V 0 bases short and J 9 bases short, with 16 bases between. The CDR3 extends over 15 amino acids. The germline V gene encodes CDR1 SGHRS and CDR2 YFSETQ. CDR3 in DNA: TGCGCCAGCAGCTTGGGGACAACCTCCTCCAGTGAGCAGTTCTTC. It specifies CASSLGTTSSSEQFF.

DNA for the CDR3: TGTGCCAGCAGCTTAGTTGGCGGGAGGGACACAGATACGCAGTATTTT. Its protein product is CASSLVGGRDTDTQYF. The chain couples TRBV7-9 to TRBJ2-3; 9 bases agree with TRBD2. With 1 base clipped from V and 2 bases from J, the junction kept 4 bases outside the gene matches. The CDR3 runs 16 residues. Germline V gene lookup returns CDR1 SEHNR and CDR2 FQNEAQ (reference sequence).

This clonotype was detected ten times or more. This chain's CDR3 is CASSTPTDAVRGYTF. DNA of the CDR3: TGCGCCAGCAGCACCCCGACCGACGCCGTGCGTGGCTACACCTTC. The chain links TRBV5-1 to TRBJ1-2; no clear D. The length of the CDR3 is 15 residues. Trimming removed 4 bases at V and 7 bases at J, with 20 bases between. Germline V gives CDR1 SGHRS, CDR2 YFSETQ.

Notes on this clonotype: A single base separates this from a much larger clone, so it may be a read error. The V and J genes are TRBV2 and TRBJ2-3; 11 nucleotides agree with TRBD2. The V segment lost 11 bases and the J segment 4 bases; nucleotides outside the gene matches: 8. The CDR3 extends over 14 amino acids. Germline CDR1 SNHLY, CDR2 FYNNEI. The CDR3 nucleotides are TGTGCCGGGGGGGGGACTAGCGGCTCAGATACGCAGTATTTT. Translating gives CAGGGTSGSDTQYF. The whole variable domain, remainder taken from reference TRBV2 and TRBJ2-3, is EPEVTQTPSHQVTQMGQEVILRCVPISNHLYFYWYRQILGQKVEFLVSFYNNEISEKSEIFDDQFSVERPDGSNFTLKIRSTKLEDSAMYFCAGGGTSGSDTQYFGPGTRLTVL.